The T cell receptor beta chain described here comes from a study of blood T cell repertoires in COVID-19. Background on the study: The United States, Italy and Spain supplied acute and convalescent COVID-19 samples.

CDR3 length equals 14 residues. V lost 1 base to trimming and J lost 4 bases, with 7 bases between them. The germline V gene encodes CDR1 LGHDT and CDR2 YNNKEL (reference sequence). Measured with immunoSEQ multiplex PCR; TCRdb has only the in-frame clones, and not every one. The sample comprises roughly 220,000 clones, around four fifths of which are singletons, and 15% to 20% rests with the top ten. The source of this sequence is a young man with active or convalescent COVID-19. The chain joins TRBV3-1 (or the pseudogene TRBV3-2) to TRBJ1-4, with D perhaps matching TRBD1 (6 bases). The sample consisted of peripheral blood. The DNA for the CDR3 is TGTGCCAGCAGCCAAGGGACAGTTAATGAAAAACTGTTTTTT. Its translation is CASSQGTVNEKLFF.